A single sample is the source of the 11 T cell receptor beta chains below, sequenced in a study of chemoradiotherapy in HPV16-positive cancers. TCRdb's table, derived via immunoSEQ multiplex PCR, lists solely in-frame clones and lacks some. The sample yields fewer than 7,500 clones, approximately 93% seen once. The specimen comprised blood, sampled from a patient who underwent chemoradiotherapy. The receptors derive from a human donor with HPV-associated anogenital cancer.

This clone was seen more than once but under ten times. The chain has TRBV15 and TRBJ1-2; D remains unclear. V lost 0 bases to trimming and J lost 0 bases, with 11 bases between them. The germline CDR1 and CDR2 sequences are LNHNV and YYDKDF (reference sequence). This CDR3 contains 16 residues. DNA of the CDR3: TGTGCCACCAGCAGAGATAGGGCAGCAACTAACTATGGCTACACCTTC. It is translated as CATSRDRAATNYGYTF.

By share, this clone ranks as large. The chain links TRBV7-9 to TRBJ1-3; the D gene is possibly TRBD1 (5 bases). The CDR3 is 15 residues long. Germline lookup yields CDR1 SEHNR and CDR2 FQNEAQ (reference sequence). Deletions cut 7 bases from V and 1 base from J, with 14 bases between. The CDR3 region has the DNA TGTGCCAGCACCTTCTCTGGGGCGTCTGGAAACACCATATATTTT. Protein sequence: CASTFSGASGNTIYF.

This clone was recorded only once. The rearrangement links TRBV12-5 to TRBJ1-5; 9 bases map to TRBD1. This CDR3 has 16 amino acids. The J segment lost 1 base and the V segment lost 2 bases, leaving 3 bases of the junction unmatched. CDR1 and CDR2 (germline): LGHNT, FRNRAP. The CDR3 nucleotides are TGTGCTAGTGGTTTGCTGACAGGGGGGAGCAATCAGCCCCAGCATTTT. Translating gives CASGLLTGGSNQPQHF.

With regard to this clone: Germline and junction disagree at one end, which may indicate a read error. This rearrangement joins TRBV2 to TRBJ1-5, with D unclear. This CDR3 has 15 residues. Germline assignment: CDR1 SNHLY and CDR2 FYNNEI. The CDR3 DNA reads TGTGCCAGCCGTGAGGAGAACCAGCGCAATCAGCCCCAGCATTTT. Protein product: CASREENQRNQPQHF.

This clone was seen just once. J is TRBJ2-5 and V is TRBV7-2; D ambiguous. V shed 1 base and J shed 2 bases, with 5 bases lying between them. Germline V CDR1 and CDR2: SGHTA, FQGNSA. CDR3 length: 13 residues. CDR3 sequence (DNA): TGTGCCAGCAGCTTAGGACGGCAAGAGACCCAGTACTTC. Its protein is CASSLGRQETQYF.

The chain carries TRBV11-2 and TRBJ2-7; D possibly uses TRBD1 or TRBD2 (6 bases each). This CDR3 spans 16 amino acids. Germline loops: CDR1 SGHAT, CDR2 FQNNGV. Trimming took off 4 bases at V and 3 bases at J, with 19 bases between the two ends. CDR3 protein: CASSSGVRGAGYEQYF. DNA of the CDR3: TGTGCCAGCAGCTCCGGAGTAAGGGGGGCTGGCTACGAGCAGTACTTC.

The chain employs TRBV5-5 and TRBJ2-1; D perhaps matches TRBD2 (7 bases). CDR1 and CDR2 from the germline V gene are SGHKS and YYEKEE (reference sequence). CDR3 length: 15 residues. V was cut by 5 bases and J by 3 bases, with 15 bases left in between. In DNA form, the CDR3 reads TGTGCCAGCAGATCCGCGGGGGCTAACTACAATGAGCAGTTCTTC. This translates into CASRSAGANYNEQFF.

This chain connects TRBV18 to TRBJ1-5; D not certain. The CDR3 contains 13 residues. The germline V gene encodes CDR1 KGHSH and CDR2 LQKENI. V dropped 5 bases and J dropped 1 base, with 6 bases sitting between them. CDR3 residues: CASSSTSNQPQHF. CDR3 bases: TGTGCCAGCTCATCGACAAGCAATCAGCCCCAGCATTTT.

The chain is built from TRBV5-5 and TRBJ1-5; a possible D gene is TRBD1 (6 bases). Germline CDR1 is SGHKS and CDR2 is YYEKEE (reference sequence). The length of the CDR3 is 16 residues. Trimming removed 4 bases from V and 3 bases from J, with 17 bases in between. CDR3 sequence reads: CASSETGTKTNQPQHF. The CDR3, as DNA: TGTGCCAGCAGCGAGACAGGCACCAAAACCAATCAGCCCCAGCATTTT.

The genes are TRBV27 and TRBJ2-3; D may match TRBD1 or TRBD2 (5 bases each). Germline V lookup: CDR1 MNHEY, CDR2 SMNVEV (reference sequence). The CDR3 consists of 16 residues. Trimming removed 2 bases at V and 4 bases at J, with 16 bases between. The CDR3 is CASSLIWDQEADTQYF. The CDR3 nucleotides are TGTGCCAGCAGTTTAATCTGGGACCAGGAGGCAGATACGCAGTATTTT.

The chain is built from TRBV28 and TRBJ2-7; D possibly corresponds to TRBD1 (5 bases). V was trimmed by 5 bases and J by 5 bases, leaving 13 bases between them. Germline values: CDR1 MDHEN, CDR2 SYDVKM. CDR3 length: 13 amino acids. Here the CDR3 reads CASSMTVTHEQYF. The CDR3 DNA sequence: TGTGCCAGCAGTATGACAGTTACCCACGAGCAGTACTTC.